The entry below gives a single TCR beta chain sequence along with its context. Its binding antigen is unknown. Per-base quality was not reported, and no clone a single base away is much larger than it. The CDR3 numbers 16 residues from cysteine through phenylalanine. Just CDR3 DNA is preserved here, 48 bases in frame from base 1. From the germline V gene, CDR1 is SGHTA and CDR2 is FQGNSA. V and J are trimmed by 3 bases and 2 bases, and the gene matches miss 9 bases of the junction. This record belongs to a study of response to subunit inactivated influenza vaccine (dated by TCRdb to the late 2010s). Study-level background: The study used deep quantitative T cell receptor repertoire profiling to track responses to a trivalent subunit inactivated influenza vaccine. The research as a whole found: The authors proposed that each seasonal influenza vaccination may bring in only a limited number of new T cells.

Library creation used RT-PCR. TCRdb records Illumina HiSeq 2500 as the sequencer. TCRdb reworked the public reads: Q25 trimming with fastp, MiXCR clone assembly, productive beta chains retained. Merged by CDR3 protein, the rows form single entries marked with the most common genes and DNA. In this sample the table shows about 780,000 distinct CDR3 sequences, around 20% of which occur a single time. Jointly, the top ten make up roughly 11% of the sample. Sequenced here: PBMCs from blood, sampled roughly 5 days after vaccination. The sequence was collected from a middle-aged man who received an inactivated influenza vaccine. Donor details come from another sample of the same person, matched by shared clones. The rearranged segments are TRBV7-2 and TRBJ2-7, with 8 bases matching TRBD2. The CDR3 reads CASSFAGAGVPYEQYF. At the DNA level, the sequence is TGTGCCAGCAGCTTCGCTGGAGCGGGAGTCCCCTACGAGCAGTACTTC.